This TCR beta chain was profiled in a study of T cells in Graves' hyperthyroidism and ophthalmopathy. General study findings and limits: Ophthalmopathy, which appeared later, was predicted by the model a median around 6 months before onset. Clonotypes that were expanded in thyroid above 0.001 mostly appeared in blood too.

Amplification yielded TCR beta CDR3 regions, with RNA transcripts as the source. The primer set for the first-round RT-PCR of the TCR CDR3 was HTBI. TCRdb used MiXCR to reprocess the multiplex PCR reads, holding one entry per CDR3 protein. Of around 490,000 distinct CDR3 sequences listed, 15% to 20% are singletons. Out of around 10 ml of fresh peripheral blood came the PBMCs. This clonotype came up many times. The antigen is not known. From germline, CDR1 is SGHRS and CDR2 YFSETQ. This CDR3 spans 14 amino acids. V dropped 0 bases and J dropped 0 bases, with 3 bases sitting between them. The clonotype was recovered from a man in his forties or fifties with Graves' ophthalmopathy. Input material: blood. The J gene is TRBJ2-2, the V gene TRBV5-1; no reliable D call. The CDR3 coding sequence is TGCGCCAGCAGCTTGGGGCCGAACACCGGGGAGCTGTTTTTT. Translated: CASSLGPNTGELFF.